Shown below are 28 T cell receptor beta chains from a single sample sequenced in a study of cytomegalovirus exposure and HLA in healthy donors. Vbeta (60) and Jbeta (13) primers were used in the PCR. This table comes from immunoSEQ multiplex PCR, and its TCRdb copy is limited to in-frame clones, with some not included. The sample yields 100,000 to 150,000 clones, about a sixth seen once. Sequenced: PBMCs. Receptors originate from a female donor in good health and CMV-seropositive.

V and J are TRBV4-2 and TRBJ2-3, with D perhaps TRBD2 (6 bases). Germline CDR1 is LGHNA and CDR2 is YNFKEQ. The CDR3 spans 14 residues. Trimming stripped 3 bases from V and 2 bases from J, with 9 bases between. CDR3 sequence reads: CASSQGTHTDTQYF. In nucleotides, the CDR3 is TGTGCCAGCAGCCAGGGGACTCACACAGATACGCAGTATTTT.

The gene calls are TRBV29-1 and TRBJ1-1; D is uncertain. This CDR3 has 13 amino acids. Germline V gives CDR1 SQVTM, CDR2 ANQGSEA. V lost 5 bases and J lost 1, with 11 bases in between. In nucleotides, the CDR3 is TGCAGCGTTAAAAGGGCGGGGAACACTGAAGCTTTCTTT. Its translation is CSVKRAGNTEAFF.

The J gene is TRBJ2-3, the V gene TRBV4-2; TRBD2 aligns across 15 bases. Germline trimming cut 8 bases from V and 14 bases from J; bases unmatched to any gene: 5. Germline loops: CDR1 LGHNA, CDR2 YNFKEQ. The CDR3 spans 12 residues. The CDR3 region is CASGLAGGPRYF. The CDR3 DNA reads TGTGCCAGCGGACTAGCGGGGGGGCCCAGGTATTTT.

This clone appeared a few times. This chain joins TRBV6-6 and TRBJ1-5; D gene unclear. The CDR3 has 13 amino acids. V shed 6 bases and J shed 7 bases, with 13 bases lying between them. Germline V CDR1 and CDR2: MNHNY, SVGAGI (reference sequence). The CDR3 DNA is TGTGCCAGCAGGACCCTCCGGGAACAGCCCCAGCATTTT. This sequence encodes CASRTLREQPQHF.

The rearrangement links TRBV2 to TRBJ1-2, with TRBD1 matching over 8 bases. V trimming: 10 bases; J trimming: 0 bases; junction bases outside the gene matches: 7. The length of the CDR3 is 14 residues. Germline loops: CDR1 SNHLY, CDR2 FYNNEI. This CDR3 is CATAGQGPNYGYTF. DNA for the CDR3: TGTGCCACCGCCGGACAGGGACCTAACTATGGCTACACCTTC.

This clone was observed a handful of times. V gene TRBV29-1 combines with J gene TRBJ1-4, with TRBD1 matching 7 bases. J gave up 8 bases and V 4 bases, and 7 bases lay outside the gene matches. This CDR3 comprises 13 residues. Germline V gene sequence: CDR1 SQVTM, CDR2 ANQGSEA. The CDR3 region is CSVGYRGSEKLFF. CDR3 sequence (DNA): TGCAGCGTTGGGTACAGGGGTTCCGAAAAACTGTTTTTT.

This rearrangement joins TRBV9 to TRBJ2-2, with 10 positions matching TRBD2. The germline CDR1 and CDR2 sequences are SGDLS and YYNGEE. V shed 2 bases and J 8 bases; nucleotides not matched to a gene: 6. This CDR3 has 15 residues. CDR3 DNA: TGTGCCAGCAGCGTTCTAGCGGGAGTTCCTGGGGAGCTGTTTTTT. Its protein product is CASSVLAGVPGELFF.

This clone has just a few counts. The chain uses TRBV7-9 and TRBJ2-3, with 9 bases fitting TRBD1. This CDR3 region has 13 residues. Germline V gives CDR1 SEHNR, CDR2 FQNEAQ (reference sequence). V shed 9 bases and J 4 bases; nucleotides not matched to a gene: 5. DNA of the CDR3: TGTGCCAGTAAACAGGGGGCGGCAGATACGCAGTATTTT. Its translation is CASKQGAADTQYF.

CDR3 nucleotides: TGTGCCTGGAGGGGACTAGCGGGGGGCTCCTACAATGAGCAGTTCTTC. Translated, it gives CAWRGLAGGSYNEQFF. V usage is TRBV30 and J usage is TRBJ2-1, with 15 bases that match TRBD2. Germline V gives CDR1 GTSNPN, CDR2 SVGIG (reference sequence). This CDR3 region has 16 residues. The V gene end was trimmed by 3 bases and the J gene end by 0 bases; junction bases not matched to a gene: 0.

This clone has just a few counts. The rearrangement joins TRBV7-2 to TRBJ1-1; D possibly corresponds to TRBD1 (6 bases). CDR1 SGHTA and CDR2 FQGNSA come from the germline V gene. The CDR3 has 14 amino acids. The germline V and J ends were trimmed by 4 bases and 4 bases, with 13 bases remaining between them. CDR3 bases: TGTGCCAGCAGCTCATTAGGACAGTTCACTGAAGCTTTCTTT. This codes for CASSSLGQFTEAFF.

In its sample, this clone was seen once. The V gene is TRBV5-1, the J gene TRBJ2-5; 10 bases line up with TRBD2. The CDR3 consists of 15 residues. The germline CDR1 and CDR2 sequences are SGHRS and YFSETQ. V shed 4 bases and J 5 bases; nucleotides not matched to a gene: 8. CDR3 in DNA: TGCGCCAGCAGCGTGGGGCTAGCGGGAGTGGAGACCCAGTACTTC. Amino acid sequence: CASSVGLAGVETQYF.

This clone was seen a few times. The CDR3 reads CASSLLGSQPQHF. For the CDR3, the DNA is TGCGCCAGCAGCTTGTTGGGGAGTCAGCCCCAGCATTTT. This chain uses TRBV5-1 with TRBJ1-5; D call uncertain. Trimming shortened V by 1 base and J by 6 bases, and 8 bases separated the two germline ends. The V gene's germline CDR1 is SGHRS and CDR2 YFSETQ. CDR3 size: 13 residues.

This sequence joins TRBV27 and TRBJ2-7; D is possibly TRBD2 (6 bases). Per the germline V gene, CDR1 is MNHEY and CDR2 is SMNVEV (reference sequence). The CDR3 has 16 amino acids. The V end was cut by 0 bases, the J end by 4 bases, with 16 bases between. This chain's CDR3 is CASSLSARLVWYEQYF. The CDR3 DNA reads TGTGCCAGCAGTTTATCGGCGCGACTAGTCTGGTACGAGCAGTACTTC.

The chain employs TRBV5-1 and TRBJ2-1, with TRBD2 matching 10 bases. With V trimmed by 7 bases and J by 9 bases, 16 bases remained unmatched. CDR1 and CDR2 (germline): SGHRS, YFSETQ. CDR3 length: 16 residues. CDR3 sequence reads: CASRITGASGSGEQFF. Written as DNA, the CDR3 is TGCGCCAGCCGGATAACCGGGGCTAGCGGGAGCGGTGAGCAGTTCTTC.

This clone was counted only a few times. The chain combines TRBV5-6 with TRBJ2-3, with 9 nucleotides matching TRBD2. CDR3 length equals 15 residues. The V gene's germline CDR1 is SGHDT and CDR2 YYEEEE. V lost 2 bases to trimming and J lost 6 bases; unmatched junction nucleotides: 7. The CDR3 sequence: CASSLGGRARDTQYF. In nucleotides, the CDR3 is TGTGCCAGCAGCTTAGGCGGGAGGGCGCGGGATACGCAGTATTTT.

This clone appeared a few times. CDR3 coding DNA: TGTGCCAGCAGCCCCTCGGGACAGCCAATGATGAACACTGAAGCTTTCTTT. Amino acid sequence: CASSPSGQPMMNTEAFF. The V call is TRBV7-2, the J call TRBJ1-1; 7 bases are shared with TRBD1. Germline CDR1 reads SGHTA; CDR2 reads FQGNSA. This CDR3 contains 17 residues. Trimming at V came to 5 bases and at J to 0 bases, leaving 12 bases not matched to a gene. The variable domain in full, with the rest retrieved from reference TRBV7-2 and TRBJ1-1, is GAGVSQSPSNKVTEKGKDVELRCDPISGHTALYWYRQSLGQGLEFLIYFQGNSAPDKSGLPSDRFSAERTGGSVSTLTIQRTQQEDSAVYLCASSPSGQPMMNTEAFFGQGTRLTVV.

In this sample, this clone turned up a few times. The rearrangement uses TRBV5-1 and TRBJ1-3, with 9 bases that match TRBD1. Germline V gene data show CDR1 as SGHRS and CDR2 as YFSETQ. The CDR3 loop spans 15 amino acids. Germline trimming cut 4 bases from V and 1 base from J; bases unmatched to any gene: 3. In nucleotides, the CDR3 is TGCGCCAGCAGCCCACAGGGGGCTTCTGGAAACACCATATATTTT. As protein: CASSPQGASGNTIYF.

In nucleotides, the CDR3 is TGTGCCAGCAGTCGAGGGGGCACTGAAGCTTTCTTT. Protein sequence: CASSRGGTEAFF. V gene TRBV6-5 combines with J gene TRBJ1-1; maybe TRBD1 (6 bases). Trimming pared 5 bases from V and 4 bases from J, leaving 8 bases between. CDR3 size: 12 residues. Germline assignment: CDR1 MNHEY and CDR2 SVGAGI.

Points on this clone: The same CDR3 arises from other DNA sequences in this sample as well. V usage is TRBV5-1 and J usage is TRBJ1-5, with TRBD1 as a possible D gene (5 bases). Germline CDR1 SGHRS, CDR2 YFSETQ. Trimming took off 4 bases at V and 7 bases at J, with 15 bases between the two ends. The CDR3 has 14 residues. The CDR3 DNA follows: TGCGCCAGCAGCCAGACGGGGGTGGGGCAGCCCCAGCATTTT. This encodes CASSQTGVGQPQHF.

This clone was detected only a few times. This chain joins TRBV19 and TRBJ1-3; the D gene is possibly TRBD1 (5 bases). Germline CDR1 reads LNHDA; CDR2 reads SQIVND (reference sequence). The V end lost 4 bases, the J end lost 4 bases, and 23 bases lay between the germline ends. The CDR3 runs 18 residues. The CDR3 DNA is TGTGCCAGTAGTACCGAAGACAGATTCTTGAGGACGGGAAACACCATATATTTT. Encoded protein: CASSTEDRFLRTGNTIYF.

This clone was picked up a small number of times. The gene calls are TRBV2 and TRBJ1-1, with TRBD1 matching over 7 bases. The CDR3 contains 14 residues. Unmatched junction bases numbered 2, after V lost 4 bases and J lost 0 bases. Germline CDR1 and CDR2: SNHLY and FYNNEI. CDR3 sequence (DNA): TGTGCCAGCAGTGTGGGACAGATGAACACTGAAGCTTTCTTT. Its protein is CASSVGQMNTEAFF.

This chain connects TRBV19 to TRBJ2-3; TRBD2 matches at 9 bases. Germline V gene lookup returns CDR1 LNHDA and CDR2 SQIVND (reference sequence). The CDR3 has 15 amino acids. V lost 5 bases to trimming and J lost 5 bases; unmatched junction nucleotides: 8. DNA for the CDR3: TGTGCCAGTAGTCATCTAGCGGGAATCGAAGATACGCAGTATTTT. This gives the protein CASSHLAGIEDTQYF.

As DNA, the CDR3 is TGTGCCAGCAGTGTTCCGGGAGGAATCTACAATGAGCAGTTCTTC. Protein: CASSVPGGIYNEQFF. The J gene is TRBJ2-1, the V gene TRBV6-1, with TRBD2 matching 7 bases. Germline V CDR1 and CDR2: MNHNS, SASEGT. The CDR3 extends over 15 amino acids. J lost 3 bases, V lost 4 bases, and 6 bases had no gene match.

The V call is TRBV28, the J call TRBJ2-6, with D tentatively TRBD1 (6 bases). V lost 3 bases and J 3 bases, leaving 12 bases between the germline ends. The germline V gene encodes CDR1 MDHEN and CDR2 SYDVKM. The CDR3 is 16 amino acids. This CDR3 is CASSFRGGFGANVLTF. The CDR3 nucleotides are TGTGCCAGCAGTTTCAGGGGCGGTTTTGGGGCCAACGTCCTGACTTTC.

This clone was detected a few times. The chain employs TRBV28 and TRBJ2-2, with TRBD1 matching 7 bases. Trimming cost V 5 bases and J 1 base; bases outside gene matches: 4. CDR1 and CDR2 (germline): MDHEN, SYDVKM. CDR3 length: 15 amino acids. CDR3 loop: CASSLTGWNTGELFF. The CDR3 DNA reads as TGTGCCAGCAGTCTGACAGGGTGGAACACCGGGGAGCTGTTTTTT.

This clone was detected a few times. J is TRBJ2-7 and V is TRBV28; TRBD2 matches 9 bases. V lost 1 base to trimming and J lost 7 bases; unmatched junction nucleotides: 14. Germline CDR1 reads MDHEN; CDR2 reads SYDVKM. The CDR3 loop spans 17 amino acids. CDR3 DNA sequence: TGTGCCAGCAGTTTATTAGTGGGCGCTAGCGGGGCACTAGAGCAGTACTTC. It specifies CASSLLVGASGALEQYF.

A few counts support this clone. The CDR3: CASSFLFGGQPQHF. CDR3 bases: TGTGCCAGCAGTTTTCTTTTTGGGGGCCAGCCCCAGCATTTT. The chain is built from TRBV7-8 and TRBJ1-5; a possible D gene is TRBD1 (6 bases). Trimming shortened V by 6 bases and J by 7 bases, and 16 bases separated the two germline ends. There are 14 residues in the CDR3. CDR1 is SGHVS and CDR2 is FQNEAQ in the germline V gene.

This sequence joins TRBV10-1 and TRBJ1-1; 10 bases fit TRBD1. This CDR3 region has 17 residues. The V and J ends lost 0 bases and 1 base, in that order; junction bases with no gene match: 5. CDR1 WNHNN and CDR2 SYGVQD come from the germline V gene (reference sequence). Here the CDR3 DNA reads TGCGCCAGCAGTGAGTCGAACGGGGACAGGGGGAACACTGAAGCTTTCTTT. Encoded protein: CASSESNGDRGNTEAFF.